One T cell receptor (beta chain) is described in this entry. The data were obtained in a study of blood T cell repertoires in COVID-19. This CDR3 has 16 amino acids. The V segment lost 2 bases and the J segment 7 bases; nucleotides outside the gene matches: 8. CDR1 SGHAT and CDR2 FQNNGV come from the germline V gene. In the authors' workflow: Counts of nucleated cells, estimated from reference gene primer amplification, were obtained. Measured with immunoSEQ multiplex PCR; TCRdb has only the in-frame clones, and not every one. V, J and clone size derive from that table, while D and trimming were established from the DNA sequence. The sample holds tens of thousands of clones, 85% to 90% seen once.

Sequenced input: peripheral blood. This rearrangement joins TRBV11-2 to TRBJ2-1; 10 nucleotides align to TRBD1. This TCR was sampled from a woman aged 80 or older in a cohort sampled during active or convalescent COVID-19. The chain's CDR3 is CASSLWTGQGFNEQFF. DNA for the CDR3: TGTGCCAGCAGCTTATGGACGGGACAGGGGTTTAATGAGCAGTTCTTC.